This TCR beta chain was obtained from a study of blood T cell repertoires in COVID-19. On the study more broadly: What the recovered Cohort 3 donors had was two negative PCRs, clearance, or symptom resolution. Some COVID-19 samples were acute and others convalescent; all came from the United States, Italy and Spain. T cells, B-cell-depleted T cells, or PBMCs supplied cDNA or gDNA.

In the source study's methods: Nucleated cell number was recorded as an estimate derived from reference gene primer amplification. Sequencing used immunoSEQ multiplex PCR; TCRdb keeps in-frame clones, though not all of them. V, J and clone size are those of that table, while D and trimming were read from the DNA. The sample lists a few hundred thousand clones; about 89% were seen once. The junction had 6 bases not matched to a gene; V was cut back by 7 bases and J by 6 bases. The CDR3 runs to 13 residues. The germline V gene encodes CDR1 MNHEY and CDR2 SMNVEV (reference sequence). The chain couples TRBV27 to TRBJ2-3, with 8 bases that match TRBD2. The sample consisted of PBMCs or T cells enriched from blood (not recorded which). The TCR originated in a man in his forties or fifties in a cohort exposed to, infected with or recovered from COVID-19 (not recorded which). CDR3 DNA sequence: TGTGCCAGCAATGAGCGGGGGAGGGATACGCAGTATTTT. This translates into CASNERGRDTQYF.